This TCR beta chain was identified during a study of cytomegalovirus exposure and HLA in healthy donors. Whole-study findings and limits: Researchers counted 164 TCR beta chains as cytomegalovirus-associated. Most sequenced TCRs were rare (though some public TCRs occurred in many donors).

Using immunoSEQ multiplex PCR, the repertoire was profiled, and TCRdb retains in-frame clones only, with some absent. Here the sample spans approximately 190,000 clones, roughly 82% being singletons. The CDR3 has 15 amino acids. V lost 7 bases and J 7 bases, leaving 20 bases between the germline ends. Germline lookup yields CDR1 SNHLY and CDR2 FYNNEI. Details on this clone: What it binds is unknown.

The sequenced sample was PBMCs. This TCR was sampled from a woman aged 25 to 39 in good health and CMV-seropositive. The chain is built from TRBV2 and TRBJ1-5, with D unclear. CDR3 DNA sequence: TGTGCCAGCACGGGGTCACCGAGTTCACTACAGCCCCAGCATTTT. Protein product: CASTGSPSSLQPQHF.